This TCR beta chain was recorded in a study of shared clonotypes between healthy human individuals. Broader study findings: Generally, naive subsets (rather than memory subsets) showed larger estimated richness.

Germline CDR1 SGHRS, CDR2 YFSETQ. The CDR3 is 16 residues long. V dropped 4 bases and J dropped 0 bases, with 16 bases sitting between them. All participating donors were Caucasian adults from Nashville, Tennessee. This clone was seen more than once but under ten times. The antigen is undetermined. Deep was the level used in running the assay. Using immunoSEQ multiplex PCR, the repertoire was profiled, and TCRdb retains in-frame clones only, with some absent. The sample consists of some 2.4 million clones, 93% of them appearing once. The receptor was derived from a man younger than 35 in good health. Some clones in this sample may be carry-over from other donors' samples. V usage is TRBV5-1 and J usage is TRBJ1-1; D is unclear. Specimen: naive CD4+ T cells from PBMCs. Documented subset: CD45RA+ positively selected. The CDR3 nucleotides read TGCGCCAGCAGCCCCTGGTGGGGAGGTATGAACACTGAAGCTTTCTTT. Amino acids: CASSPWWGGMNTEAFF.